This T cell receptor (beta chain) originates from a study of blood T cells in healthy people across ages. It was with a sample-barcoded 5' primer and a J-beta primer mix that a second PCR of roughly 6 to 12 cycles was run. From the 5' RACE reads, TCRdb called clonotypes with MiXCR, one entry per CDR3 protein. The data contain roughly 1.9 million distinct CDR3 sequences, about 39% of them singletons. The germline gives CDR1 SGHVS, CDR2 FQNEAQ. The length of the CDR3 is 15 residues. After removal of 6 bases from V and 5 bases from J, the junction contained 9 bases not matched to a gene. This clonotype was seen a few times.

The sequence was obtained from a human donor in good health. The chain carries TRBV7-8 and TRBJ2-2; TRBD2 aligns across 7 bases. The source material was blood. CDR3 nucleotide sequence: TGTGCCAGCAGTCTCCAGCGGGGATTTACCGGGGAGCTGTTTTTT. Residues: CASSLQRGFTGELFF.